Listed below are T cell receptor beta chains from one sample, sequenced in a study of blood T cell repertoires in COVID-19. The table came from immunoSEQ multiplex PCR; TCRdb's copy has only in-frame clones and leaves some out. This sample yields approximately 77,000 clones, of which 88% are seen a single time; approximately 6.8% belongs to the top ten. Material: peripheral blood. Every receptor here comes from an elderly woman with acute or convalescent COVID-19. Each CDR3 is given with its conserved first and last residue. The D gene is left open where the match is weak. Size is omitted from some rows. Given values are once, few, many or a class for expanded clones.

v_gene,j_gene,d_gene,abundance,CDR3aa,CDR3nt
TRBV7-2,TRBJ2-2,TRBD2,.,CASSSSGAGELFF,TGTGCCAGCAGCTCTAGCGGGGCCGGGGAGCTGTTTTTT
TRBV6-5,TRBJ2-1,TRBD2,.,CASRLQAGGPDEQFF,TGTGCCAGCAGACTACAAGCGGGAGGGCCGGATGAGCAGTTCTTC
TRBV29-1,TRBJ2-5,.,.,CSVAAGSPETQYF,TGCAGCGTTGCGGCGGGCAGTCCAGAGACCCAGTACTTC
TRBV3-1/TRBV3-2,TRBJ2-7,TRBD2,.,CASSPSLATSGEQYF,TGTGCCAGCAGCCCGTCACTAGCGACGTCGGGCGAGCAGTACTTC
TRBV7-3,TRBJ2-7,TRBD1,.,CASSPGTGARNEQYF,TGTGCCAGCAGTCCCGGGACAGGGGCTAGAAACGAGCAGTACTTC
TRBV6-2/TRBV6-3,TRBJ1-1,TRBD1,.,CASSSPTGGANTEAFF,TGTGCCAGCAGTTCTCCGACAGGGGGAGCGAACACTGAAGCTTTCTTT
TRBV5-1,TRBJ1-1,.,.,CASSFQVGTEAFF,TGCGCCAGCAGTTTCCAGGTGGGCACTGAAGCTTTCTTT
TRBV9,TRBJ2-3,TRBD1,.,CASSVAVGTGQDTQYF,TGTGCCAGCAGCGTAGCGGTGGGGACAGGTCAGGATACGCAGTATTTT
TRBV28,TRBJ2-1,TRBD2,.,CASSKTSGSLREQFF,TGTGCCAGCAGCAAGACTAGCGGGAGCCTCCGGGAGCAGTTCTTC
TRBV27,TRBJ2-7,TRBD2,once,CASSGFRDYLYF,TGTGCCAGCAGTGGGTTCCGGGACTACCTATACTTC
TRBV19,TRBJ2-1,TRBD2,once,CASSTPGTSGSRDEQFF,TGTGCCAGTAGTACCCCTGGGACTAGCGGGAGTAGAGATGAGCAGTTCTTC
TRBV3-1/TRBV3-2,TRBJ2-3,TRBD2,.,CASSKNGGLNTDTQYF,TGTGCCAGCAGCAAAAACGGGGGACTAAACACAGATACGCAGTATTTT
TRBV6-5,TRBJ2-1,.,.,CASSPFGGTYNEQFF,TGTGCCAGCAGTCCCTTCGGCGGGACCTACAATGAGCAGTTCTTC
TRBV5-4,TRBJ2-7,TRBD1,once,CASSSTGGYEQYF,TGTGCCAGCAGCTCCACAGGGGGCTACGAGCAGTACTTC
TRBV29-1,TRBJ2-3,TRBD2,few,CSVGAGGPADTQYF,TGCAGCGTTGGAGCGGGGGGGCCAGCAGATACGCAGTATTTT
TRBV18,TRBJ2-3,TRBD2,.,CASSLGLAGDTQYF,TGTGCCAGCTCATTGGGACTAGCGGGAGATACGCAGTATTTT
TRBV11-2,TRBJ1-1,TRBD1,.,CASSPGQGAMNTEAFF,TGTGCCAGCAGCCCGGGACAGGGGGCTATGAACACTGAAGCTTTCTTT
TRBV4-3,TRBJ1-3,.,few,CASSEEPPYRGGNTIYF,TGCGCCAGCAGCGAAGAACCCCCATATCGGGGTGGAAACACCATATATTTT
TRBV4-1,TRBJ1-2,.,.,CASSQEGGTASYGYTF,TGCGCCAGCAGCCAAGAGGGCGGGACGGCGAGCTATGGCTACACCTTC
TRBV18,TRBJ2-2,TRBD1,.,CASSPLTGTGFTGELFF,TGTGCCAGCTCACCCCTGACCGGGACAGGGTTCACCGGGGAGCTGTTTTTT
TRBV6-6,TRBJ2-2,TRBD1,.,CASNLPSGGTGELFF,TGTGCCAGCAATCTTCCCTCAGGGGGTACCGGGGAGCTGTTTTTT
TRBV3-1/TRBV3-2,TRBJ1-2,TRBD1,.,CASSQGLWQGDGYTF,TGTGCCAGCAGCCAAGGTCTATGGCAGGGGGATGGCTACACCTTC
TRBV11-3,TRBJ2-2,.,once,CASSLETVFTGQRNTGELFF,TGTGCCAGCAGCTTAGAAACCGTTTTCACAGGGCAGCGGAACACCGGGGAGCTGTTTTTT
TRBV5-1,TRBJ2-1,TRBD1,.,CASSVRGQGNEQFF,TGCGCCAGCAGCGTACGGGGACAGGGCAATGAGCAGTTCTTC
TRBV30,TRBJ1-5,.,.,CAWSVRGGNQPQHF,TGTGCCTGGAGTGTAAGGGGAGGGAATCAGCCCCAGCATTTT
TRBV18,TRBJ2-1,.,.,CASSPTQVYLNNEQFF,TGTGCCAGCTCACCAACTCAAGTCTACCTAAACAATGAGCAGTTCTTC
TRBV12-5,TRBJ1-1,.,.,CASGWGDTEAFF,TGTGCTAGTGGATGGGGGGACACTGAAGCTTTCTTT
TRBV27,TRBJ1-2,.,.,CASSLQGTRNYGYTF,TGTGCCAGCAGTTTACAGGGCACACGTAACTATGGCTACACCTTC
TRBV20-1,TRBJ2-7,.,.,CSASGGIIGLSSYEQYF,TGCAGTGCTAGTGGAGGAATTATCGGTTTAAGCTCCTACGAGCAGTACTTC
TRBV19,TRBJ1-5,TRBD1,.,CASSMAGTGLTTLHQPQHF,TGTGCCAGTAGTATGGCCGGGACAGGGCTGACGACCCTCCATCAGCCCCAGCATTTT
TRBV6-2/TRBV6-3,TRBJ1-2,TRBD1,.,CASSPGQGTRYGYTF,TGTGCCAGCAGTCCGGGACAGGGGACCCGGTATGGCTACACCTTC
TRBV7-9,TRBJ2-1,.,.,CASSFATSGREQFF,TGTGCCAGCAGCTTTGCCACTAGTGGGCGTGAGCAGTTCTTC
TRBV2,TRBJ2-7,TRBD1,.,CASRERTGSYEQYF,TGTGCCAGCAGAGAAAGGACAGGGTCCTACGAGCAGTACTTC
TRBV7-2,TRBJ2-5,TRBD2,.,CASSLELAGGMETQYF,TGTGCCAGCAGCTTAGAACTAGCGGGGGGCATGGAGACCCAGTACTTC
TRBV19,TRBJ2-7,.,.,CASSIGGKLYEQYF,TGTGCCAGTAGTATTGGGGGGAAACTCTACGAGCAGTACTTC
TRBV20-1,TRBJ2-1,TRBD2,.,CSASMTSGGDNEQFF,TGCAGTGCTAGTATGACTAGCGGGGGCGACAATGAGCAGTTCTTC
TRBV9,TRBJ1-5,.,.,CASSVAGHSNQPQHF,TGTGCCAGCAGCGTAGCTGGGCATAGCAATCAGCCCCAGCATTTT
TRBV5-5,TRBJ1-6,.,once,CASSLDAGNSPLHF,TGTGCCAGCAGCTTGGATGCGGGTAATTCACCCCTCCACTTT
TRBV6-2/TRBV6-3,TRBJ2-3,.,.,CASSSSFRGGPTDTQYF,TGTGCCAGCAGTAGTTCATTCCGCGGGGGCCCCACAGATACGCAGTATTTT
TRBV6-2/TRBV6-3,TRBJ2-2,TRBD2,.,CASSYGLAGVSGELFF,TGTGCCAGCAGTTATGGACTAGCGGGAGTGAGCGGGGAGCTGTTTTTT
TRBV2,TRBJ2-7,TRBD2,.,CASSPFGTRGYEQYF,TGTGCCAGCAGTCCTTTTGGGACTAGAGGCTACGAGCAGTACTTC
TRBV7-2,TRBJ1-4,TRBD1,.,CASSQTGTVIEKLFF,TGTGCCAGCAGCCAAACCGGGACAGTGATTGAAAAACTGTTTTTT
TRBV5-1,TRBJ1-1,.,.,CASSPGGGGGPGTEAFF,TGCGCCAGCAGCCCTGGAGGAGGTGGGGGCCCTGGGACTGAAGCTTTCTTT